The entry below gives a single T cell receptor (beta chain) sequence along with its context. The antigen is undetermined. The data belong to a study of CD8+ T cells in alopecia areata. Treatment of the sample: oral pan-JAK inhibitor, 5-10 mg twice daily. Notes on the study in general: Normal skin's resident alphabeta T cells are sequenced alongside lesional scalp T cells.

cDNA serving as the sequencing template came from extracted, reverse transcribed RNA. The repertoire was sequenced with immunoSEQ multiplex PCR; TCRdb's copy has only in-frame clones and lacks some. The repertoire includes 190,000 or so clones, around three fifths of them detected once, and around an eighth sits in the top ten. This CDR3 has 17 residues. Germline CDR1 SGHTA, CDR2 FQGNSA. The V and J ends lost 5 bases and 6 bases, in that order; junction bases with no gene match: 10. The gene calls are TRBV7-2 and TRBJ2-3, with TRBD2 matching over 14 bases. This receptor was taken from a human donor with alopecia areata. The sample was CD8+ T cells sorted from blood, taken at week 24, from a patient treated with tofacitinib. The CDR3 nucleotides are TGTGCCAGCAGCCTAGGGACTAGCGGGGGTGTTGGGGATACGCAGTATTTT. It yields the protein CASSLGTSGGVGDTQYF.